Sequencing of this T cell receptor (beta chain) was carried out in a study of graft-versus-host responses after intestinal transplantation. General study findings and limits: Recipient bone marrow held GvH clones, some seen earlier in ileum or blood.

With regard to this clone: Its target is not known.

V gave up 1 base and J gave up 2 bases, with 0 bases separating them. CDR1 and CDR2 from the germline V gene are SGHNT and YYREEE (reference sequence). CDR3 length: 12 amino acids. Clones were read by immunoSEQ multiplex PCR, and TCRdb kept only the in-frame ones, dropping some. Here the sample spans 40,000 to 55,000 clones, 90% to 95% being singletons. This receptor was obtained from a human donor who was the organ donor for an intestinal transplant. The sequencing here drew on unstimulated CD8+ T cells sorted from spleen or lymph node cells, taken before transplant. The chain uses TRBV5-4 and TRBJ2-2; no clear D gene. The CDR3 bases are TGTGCCAGCAGCTTGAACACCGGGGAGCTGTTTTTT. Translated: CASSLNTGELFF.